Presented here are 11 T cell receptor beta chains from one specimen sequenced in a study of cytomegalovirus exposure and HLA in healthy donors. This PCR relied on a set of 60 Vbeta primers and 13 Jbeta primers. Produced via immunoSEQ multiplex PCR; TCRdb's table is partial and in-frame only. Of 200,000 or so clones detected, more than 80% appear once; the ten largest clones hold over 2.5%. The sequencing input was PBMCs. The receptors shown here come from a woman in her forties or fifties in good health and CMV-seropositive.

CDR3 region: CASSSLVGELFF. The DNA for the CDR3 is TGTGCCAGTTCTAGTTTGGTCGGGGAGCTGTTTTTT. The chain recombines TRBV19 with TRBJ2-2, with D unclear. With 8 bases removed from V and 7 bases from J, the gap between germline ends came to 11 bases. The CDR3 is 12 amino acids. Germline V gene sequence: CDR1 LNHDA, CDR2 SQIVND (reference sequence).

J is TRBJ1-2 and V is TRBV27; TRBD1 aligns across 7 bases. Germline assignment: CDR1 MNHEY and CDR2 SMNVEV (reference sequence). Unmatched junction bases numbered 4, after V lost 6 bases and J lost 6 bases. CDR3 length equals 12 residues. The CDR3 sequence: CASRRQGDGYTF. The DNA for the CDR3 is TGTGCCAGCAGGCGACAGGGAGATGGCTACACCTTC.

The rearrangement links TRBV11-3 to TRBJ2-5; D is possibly TRBD2 (6 bases). This CDR3 has 13 residues. V was trimmed by 5 bases and J by 1 base, leaving 8 bases between them. Germline CDR1 is SGHNT and CDR2 is YENEEA. Here the CDR3 reads CASSRGLQETQYF. In DNA form, the CDR3 reads TGTGCCAGCAGCCGGGGACTCCAAGAGACCCAGTACTTC.

This rearrangement joins TRBV28 to TRBJ2-7; TRBD1 agrees at 7 bases. The CDR3 contains 14 residues. CDR1 and CDR2 (germline): MDHEN, SYDVKM. V was clipped by 5 bases and J by 2 bases; unmatched bases: 6. The CDR3, as DNA: TGTGCCAGCAGTCCGGACAGGCAACCCTACGAGCAGTACTTC. This sequence encodes CASSPDRQPYEQYF.

The chain uses TRBV13 and TRBJ2-1, with 15 bases matching TRBD2. Looked up from germline, CDR1 is PRHDT and CDR2 is FYEKMQ (reference sequence). The CDR3 extends over 16 amino acids. V was pared by 2 bases and J by 8 bases, with 4 bases of the junction left unmatched. Here the CDR3 DNA reads TGTGCCAGCAGCTTACGGACTAGCGGGGGGGCCCATGAGCAGTTCTTC. Protein product: CASSLRTSGGAHEQFF.

The chain has TRBV6-6 and TRBJ2-5; a possible D gene is TRBD2 (6 bases). V lost 2 bases, J lost 7 bases, and 17 bases lay in between. Looked up from germline, CDR1 is MNHNY and CDR2 is SVGAGI (reference sequence). The CDR3 is 15 residues long. The CDR3, as DNA: TGTGCCAGCAGTTACGTTGCGGGGACTCCCGGGACCCAGTACTTC. This sequence encodes CASSYVAGTPGTQYF.

CDR3 bases: TGTGCCAGCAGCGAATCCGGGACTACTTATTTTAGCTCCTACAATGAGCAGTTCTTC. Its translation: CASSESGTTYFSSYNEQFF. The chain recombines TRBV9 with TRBJ2-1; 7 positions match TRBD2. The junction had 15 bases not matched to a gene; V was cut back by 3 bases and J by 0 bases. The CDR3 runs to 19 residues. CDR1 and CDR2 from the germline V gene are SGDLS and YYNGEE.

The gene calls are TRBV4-1 and TRBJ1-4; TRBD1 agrees at 8 bases. Germline V gives CDR1 MGHRA, CDR2 YSYEKL. This CDR3 region has 16 residues. V was clipped by 3 bases and J by 5 bases; unmatched bases: 8. The DNA for the CDR3 is TGCGCCAGCAGCCAGCAAGACAGGGGAAGCAATGAAAAACTGTTTTTT. It codes for CASSQQDRGSNEKLFF.

The J gene is TRBJ1-1, the V gene TRBV6-6, with D uncertain. With 3 bases removed from V and 6 bases from J, the gap between germline ends came to 5 bases. This CDR3 has 11 amino acids. Germline assignment: CDR1 MNHNY and CDR2 SVGAGI (reference sequence). The CDR3 nucleotides are TGTGCCAGCAGTTATGGGCCTGAAGCTTTCTTT. This gives the protein CASSYGPEAFF.

The rearrangement joins TRBV7-3 to TRBJ1-6, with D perhaps matching TRBD1 (6 bases). The ends were cut back, 4 bases at V and 3 bases at J, with 10 bases in the middle. The CDR3 is 15 amino acids. Germline V gene lookup returns CDR1 SGHTA and CDR2 FQGTGA. The CDR3 DNA sequence: TGTGCCAGCAGCTCAGGGGTCGGCTATAATTCACCCCTCCACTTT. Residues: CASSSGVGYNSPLHF. Combining the CDR3 with reference TRBV7-3 and TRBJ1-6 gives the whole variable domain GAGVSQTPSNKVTEKGKYVELRCDPISGHTALYWYRQSLGQGPEFLIYFQGTGAADDSGLPNDRFFAVRPEGSVSTLKIQRTERGDSAVYLCASSSGVGYNSPLHFGNGTRLTVT.

The rearrangement uses TRBV5-1 and TRBJ2-6; TRBD1 matches at 9 bases. V was clipped by 1 base and J by 0 bases; unmatched bases: 5. CDR1 SGHRS and CDR2 YFSETQ come from the germline V gene. The CDR3 is 18 residues long. The CDR3 reads CASSLNLQGASGANVLTF. CDR3 coding DNA: TGCGCCAGCAGCTTGAACTTACAGGGGGCCTCTGGGGCCAACGTCCTGACTTTC. Combining the CDR3 with reference TRBV5-1 and TRBJ2-6 gives the whole variable domain KAGVTQTPRYLIKTRGQQVTLSCSPISGHRSVSWYQQTPGQGLQFLFEYFSETQRNKGNFPGRFSGRQFSNSRSEMNVSTLELGDSALYLCASSLNLQGASGANVLTFGAGSRLTVL.